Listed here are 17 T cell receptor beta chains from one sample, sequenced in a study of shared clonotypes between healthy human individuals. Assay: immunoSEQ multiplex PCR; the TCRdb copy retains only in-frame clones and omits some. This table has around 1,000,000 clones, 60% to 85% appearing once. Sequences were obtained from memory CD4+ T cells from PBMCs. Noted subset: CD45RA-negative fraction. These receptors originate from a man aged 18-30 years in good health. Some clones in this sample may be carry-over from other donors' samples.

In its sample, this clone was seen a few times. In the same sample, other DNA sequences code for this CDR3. The CDR3 nucleotides read TGCGCCAGCAGCCAAGAAATCGGCCAGCCCCAGCATTTT. It specifies CASSQEIGQPQHF. V and J are TRBV4-3 and TRBJ1-5, with D uncertain. Trimming shortened V by 0 bases and J by 7 bases, and 7 bases separated the two germline ends. The length of the CDR3 is 13 residues. Germline V gives CDR1 LGHNA, CDR2 YSLEER.

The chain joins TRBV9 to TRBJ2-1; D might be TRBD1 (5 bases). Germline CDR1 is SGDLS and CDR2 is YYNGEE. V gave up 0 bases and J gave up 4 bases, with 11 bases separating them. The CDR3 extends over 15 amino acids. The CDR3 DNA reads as TGTGCCAGCAGCGTAGGTCCAGGGTTGTACAATGAGCAGTTCTTC. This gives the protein CASSVGPGLYNEQFF.

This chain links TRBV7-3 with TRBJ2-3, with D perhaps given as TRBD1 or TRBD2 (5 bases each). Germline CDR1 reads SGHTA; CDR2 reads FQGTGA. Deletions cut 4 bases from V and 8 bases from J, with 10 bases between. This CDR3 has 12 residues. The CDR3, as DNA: TGTGCCAGCAGCTCCTCGGGACCTACGCAGTATTTT. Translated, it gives CASSSSGPTQYF.

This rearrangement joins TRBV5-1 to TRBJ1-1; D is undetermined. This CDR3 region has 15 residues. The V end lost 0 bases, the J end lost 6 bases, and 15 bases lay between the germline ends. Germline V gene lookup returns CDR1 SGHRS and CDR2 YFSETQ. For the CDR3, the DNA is TGCGCCAGCAGCTTGGCGGGCGGGGTTGAGGCTGAAGCTTTCTTT. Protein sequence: CASSLAGGVEAEAFF.

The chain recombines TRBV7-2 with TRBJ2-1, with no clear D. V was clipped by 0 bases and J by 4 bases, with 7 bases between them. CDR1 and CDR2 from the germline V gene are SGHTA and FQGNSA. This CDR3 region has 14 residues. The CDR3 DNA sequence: TGTGCCAGCAGCTTAGCTAGCCATTACAATGAGCAGTTCTTC. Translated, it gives CASSLASHYNEQFF.

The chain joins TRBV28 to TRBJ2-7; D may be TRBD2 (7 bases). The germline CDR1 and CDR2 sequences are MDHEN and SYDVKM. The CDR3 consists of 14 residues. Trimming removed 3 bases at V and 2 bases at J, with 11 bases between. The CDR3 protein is CASSFWGGPYEQYF. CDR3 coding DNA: TGTGCCAGCAGTTTTTGGGGGGGCCCCTACGAGCAGTACTTC. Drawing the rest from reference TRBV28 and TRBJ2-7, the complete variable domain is DVKVTQSSRYLVKRTGEKVFLECVQDMDHENMFWYRQDPGLGLRLIYFSYDVKMKEKGDIPEGYSVSREKKERFSLILESASTNQTSMYLCASSFWGGPYEQYFGPGTRLTVT.

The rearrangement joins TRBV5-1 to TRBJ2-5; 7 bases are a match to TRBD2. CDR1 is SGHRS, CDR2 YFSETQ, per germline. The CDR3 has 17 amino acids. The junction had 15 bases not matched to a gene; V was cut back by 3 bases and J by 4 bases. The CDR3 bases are TGCGCCAGCAGCTCGACCCCCTTGGGGGGAGGGGCAGAGACCCAGTACTTC. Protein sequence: CASSSTPLGGGAETQYF.

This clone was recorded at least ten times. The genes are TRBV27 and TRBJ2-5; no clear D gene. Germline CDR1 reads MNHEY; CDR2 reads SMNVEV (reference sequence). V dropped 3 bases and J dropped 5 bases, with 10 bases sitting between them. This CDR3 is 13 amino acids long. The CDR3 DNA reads TGTGCCAGCAGTTTTTTGGATCGGGAGACCCAGTACTTC. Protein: CASSFLDRETQYF.

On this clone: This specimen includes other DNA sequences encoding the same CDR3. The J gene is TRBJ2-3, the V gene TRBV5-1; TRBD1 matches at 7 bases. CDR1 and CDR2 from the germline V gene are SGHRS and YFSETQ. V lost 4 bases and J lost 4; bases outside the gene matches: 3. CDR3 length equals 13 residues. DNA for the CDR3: TGCGCCAGCAGCGCACAGGGGTCAGATACGCAGTATTTT. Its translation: CASSAQGSDTQYF.

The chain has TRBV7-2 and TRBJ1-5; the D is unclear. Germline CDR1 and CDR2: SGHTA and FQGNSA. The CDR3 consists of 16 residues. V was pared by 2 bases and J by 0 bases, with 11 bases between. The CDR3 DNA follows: TGTGCCAGCAGCTTATTGGCCGCTTATAGCAATCAGCCCCAGCATTTT. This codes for CASSLLAAYSNQPQHF. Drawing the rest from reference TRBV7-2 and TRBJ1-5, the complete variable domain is GAGVSQSPSNKVTEKGKDVELRCDPISGHTALYWYRQSLGQGLEFLIYFQGNSAPDKSGLPSDRFSAERTGGSVSTLTIQRTQQEDSAVYLCASSLLAAYSNQPQHFGDGTRLSIL.

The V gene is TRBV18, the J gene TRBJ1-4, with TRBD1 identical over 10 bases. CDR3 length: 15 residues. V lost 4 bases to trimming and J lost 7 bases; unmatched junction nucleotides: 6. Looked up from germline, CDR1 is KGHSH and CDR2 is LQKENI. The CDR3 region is CASSRTGGVSEKLFF. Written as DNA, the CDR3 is TGTGCCAGCTCACGGACAGGGGGAGTTAGTGAAAAACTGTTTTTT.

In DNA, the CDR3 is TGCGCCAGCAGCAGCGGGACAGGAGGGATTTACGAGCAGTACTTC. This translates into CASSSGTGGIYEQYF. The gene calls are TRBV5-1 and TRBJ2-7; D may be TRBD1 (8 bases). V lost 4 bases, J lost 4 bases, and 18 bases lay in between. Germline-derived CDR1 and CDR2 are SGHRS and YFSETQ. The CDR3 consists of 15 residues.

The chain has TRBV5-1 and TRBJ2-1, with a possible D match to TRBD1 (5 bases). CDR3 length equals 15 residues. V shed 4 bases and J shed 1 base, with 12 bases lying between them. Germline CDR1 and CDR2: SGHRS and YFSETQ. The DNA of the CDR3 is TGCGCCAGCAGCCCGGAAGGGGCTTCCTACAATGAGCAGTTCTTC. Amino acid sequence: CASSPEGASYNEQFF.

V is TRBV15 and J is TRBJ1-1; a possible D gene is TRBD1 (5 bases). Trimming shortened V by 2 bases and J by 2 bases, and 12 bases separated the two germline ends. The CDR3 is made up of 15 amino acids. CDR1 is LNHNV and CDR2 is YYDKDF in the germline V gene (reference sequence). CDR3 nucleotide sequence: TGTGCCACCAGCAGACCTGGACAAACCAACACTGAAGCTTTCTTT. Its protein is CATSRPGQTNTEAFF. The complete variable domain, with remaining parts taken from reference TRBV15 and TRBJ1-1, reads DAMVIQNPRYQVTQFGKPVTLSCSQTLNHNVMYWYQQKSSQAPKLLFHYYDKDFNNEADTPDNFQSRRPNTSFCFLDIRSPGLGDTAMYLCATSRPGQTNTEAFFGQGTRLTVV.

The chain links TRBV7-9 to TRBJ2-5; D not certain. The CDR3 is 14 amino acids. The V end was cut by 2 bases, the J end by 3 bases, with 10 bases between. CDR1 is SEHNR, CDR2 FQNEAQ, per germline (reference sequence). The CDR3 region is CASSLRPSEETQYF. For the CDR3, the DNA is TGTGCCAGCAGCTTACGTCCGTCTGAAGAGACCCAGTACTTC.

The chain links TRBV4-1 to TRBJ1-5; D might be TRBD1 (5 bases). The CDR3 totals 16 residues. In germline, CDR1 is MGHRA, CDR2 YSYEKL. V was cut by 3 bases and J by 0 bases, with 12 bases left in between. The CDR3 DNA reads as TGCGCCAGCAGCCAGGGGCGGGATTATAGCAATCAGCCCCAGCATTTT. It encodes CASSQGRDYSNQPQHF.

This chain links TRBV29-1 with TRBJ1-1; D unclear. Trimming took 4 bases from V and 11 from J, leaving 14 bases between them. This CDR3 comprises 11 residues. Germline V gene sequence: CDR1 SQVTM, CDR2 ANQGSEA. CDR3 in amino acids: CSVVPDVGAFF. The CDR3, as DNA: TGCAGCGTTGTTCCCGACGTTGGCGCTTTCTTT.